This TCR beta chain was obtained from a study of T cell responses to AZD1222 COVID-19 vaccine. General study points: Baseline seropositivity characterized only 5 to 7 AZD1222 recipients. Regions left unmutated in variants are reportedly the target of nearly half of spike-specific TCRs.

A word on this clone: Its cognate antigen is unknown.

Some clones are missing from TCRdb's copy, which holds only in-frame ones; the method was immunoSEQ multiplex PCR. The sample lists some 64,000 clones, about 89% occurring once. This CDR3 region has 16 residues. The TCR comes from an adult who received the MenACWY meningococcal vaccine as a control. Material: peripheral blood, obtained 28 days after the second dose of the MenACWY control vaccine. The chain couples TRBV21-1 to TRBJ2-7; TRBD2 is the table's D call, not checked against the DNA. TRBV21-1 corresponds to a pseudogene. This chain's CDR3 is CASSPTPGRFFYEQYF. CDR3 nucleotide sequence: TGTGCCAGCAGCCCCACGCCGGGTCGATTCTTCTACGAGCAGTACTTC.